Following are 19 T cell receptor beta chains from one sample sequenced in a study of identical twins (dated by TCRdb to 2016 to 2017). The library was prepared using 5' RACE. Sequencing used an Illumina HiSeq 2000. TCRdb reran the public reads through fastp at Q25 and MiXCR, keeping productive beta chains. Entries are consolidated by CDR3 protein sequence, retaining the most common genes and DNA. The sample contains some 500,000 distinct CDR3 sequences, 9.6% of them found a single time. The ten largest clones add up to roughly 3% of the sample. These data are also associated with another study on yellow fever vaccine responses in identical twins.

Sample: PBMCs. These receptors originate from a woman in her late teens or twenties in good health.

J is TRBJ2-7 and V is TRBV6-5; 11 positions match TRBD2. Trimming at V came to 6 bases and at J to 4 bases, leaving 8 bases not matched to a gene. The CDR3 consists of 15 residues. The germline V gene encodes CDR1 MNHEY and CDR2 SVGAGI. The CDR3 loop reads CASRPGLAVTYEQYF. CDR3 in DNA: TGTGCCAGCAGACCGGGACTAGCGGTAACATACGAGCAGTACTTC.

The gene calls are TRBV10-3 and TRBJ2-5, with 9 bases aligning to TRBD1. The CDR3 consists of 13 residues. Germline V gives CDR1 ENHRY, CDR2 SYGVKD. The V and J ends lost 10 bases and 1 base, in that order; junction bases with no gene match: 4. In nucleotides, the CDR3 is TGTGCCACCAAGGACAGGGGCCAAGAGACCCAGTACTTC. Its translation is CATKDRGQETQYF.

A few counts support this clonotype. The chain combines TRBV11-2 with TRBJ2-3; D is undetermined. Trimming removed 1 base at V and 2 bases at J, with 13 bases between. The CDR3 length is 16 residues. Germline assignment: CDR1 SGHAT and CDR2 FQNNGV. CDR3 sequence: CASSLGSNDITDTQYF. The CDR3 bases are TGTGCCAGCAGCTTAGGATCTAATGACATCACAGATACGCAGTATTTT.

This clonotype was seen a few times. This chain links TRBV20-1 with TRBJ2-7; 12 bases are a match to TRBD2. Losses at the gene ends were 4 bases for V and 3 bases for J; bases not matched to a gene: 4. The CDR3 totals 14 residues. The germline V gene encodes CDR1 DFQATT and CDR2 SNEGSKA (reference sequence). In DNA form, the CDR3 reads TGCAGTGCTATGGGACTAGCGGGCAACTACGAGCAGTACTTC. Amino acids: CSAMGLAGNYEQYF.

The table lists this clonotype with a few counts. V and J are TRBV7-8 and TRBJ2-1; a possible D gene is TRBD1 (5 bases). CDR3 size: 14 residues. Germline V CDR1 and CDR2: SGHVS, FQNEAQ. V lost 8 bases, J lost 6 bases, and 17 bases lay in between. Written as DNA, the CDR3 is TGTGCCAGCGCTACCTATCAGGGCACCAATGAGCAGTTCTTC. Protein: CASATYQGTNEQFF.

CDR3 nucleotide sequence: TGTGCCAGCAGTTTAGACGCAGTTAAAGCTTTCTTT. Protein sequence: CASSLDAVKAFF. The V gene is TRBV12-3 or TRBV12-4, the J gene TRBJ1-1; D not certain. Trimming removed 1 base at V and 9 bases at J, with 9 bases between. This CDR3 contains 12 residues.

The chain combines TRBV30 with TRBJ2-1, with TRBD1 matching over 9 bases. This CDR3 contains 14 residues. CDR1 is GTSNPN, CDR2 SVGIG, per germline (reference sequence). Losses at the gene ends were 3 bases for V and 3 bases for J; bases not matched to a gene: 3. CDR3 sequence: CAWSLTGGYNEQFF. The CDR3 DNA is TGTGCCTGGAGCTTGACAGGGGGCTACAATGAGCAGTTCTTC.

This clonotype has a count of ten or more. The rearrangement links TRBV6-2 or TRBV6-3 to TRBJ2-7, with 8 bases lining up with TRBD2. CDR3 length: 16 amino acids. Losses at the gene ends were 8 bases for V and 1 base for J; bases not matched to a gene: 13. Germline assignment: CDR1 MNHEY and CDR2 SVGEGT. CDR3 residues: CASHRGAGDVSYEQYF. CDR3 nucleotide sequence: TGTGCCAGCCACCGCGGAGCGGGAGATGTGTCCTACGAGCAGTACTTC.

Many counts were recorded for this clonotype. The chain joins TRBV27 to TRBJ2-3; no clear D gene. The V and J ends lost 0 bases and 2 bases respectively, with 3 bases between them. Germline V lookup: CDR1 MNHEY, CDR2 SMNVEV (reference sequence). This CDR3 has 13 amino acids. DNA of the CDR3: TGTGCCAGCAGTTTATCGTTCACAGATACGCAGTATTTT. Residues: CASSLSFTDTQYF.

The table lists this clonotype with a few counts. The V and J genes are TRBV11-1 and TRBJ2-3; 9 bases align to TRBD2. The CDR3 length is 19 residues. Unmatched junction bases numbered 14, after V lost 3 bases and J lost 1 base. CDR1 SGHAT and CDR2 FQDESV come from the germline V gene (reference sequence). CDR3 DNA: TGTGCCAGCAGCTTGTTTGGGAGGGTCGCGGGGGGGGGCACAGATACGCAGTATTTT. Protein product: CASSLFGRVAGGGTDTQYF. The complete variable domain, with remaining parts taken from reference TRBV11-1 and TRBJ2-3, reads EAEVAQSPRYKITEKSQAVAFWCDPISGHATLYWYRQILGQGPELLVQFQDESVVDDSQLPKDRFSAERLKGVDSTLKIQPAELGDSAMYLCASSLFGRVAGGGTDTQYFGPGTRLTVL.

In nucleotides, the CDR3 is TGCGCCAGCAGCCAGGGGGTCGGGAGTAACCCCTACAATGAGCAGTTCTTC. It specifies CASSQGVGSNPYNEQFF. The J gene is TRBJ2-1, the V gene TRBV4-3; D might be TRBD2 (6 bases). The CDR3 sequence is 17 residues long. Germline V lookup: CDR1 LGHNA, CDR2 YSLEER. The V and J ends lost 3 bases and 2 bases respectively, with 17 bases between them.

The sample holds many counts of this clonotype. The chain links TRBV20-1 to TRBJ1-5; D is uncertain. Looked up from germline, CDR1 is DFQATT and CDR2 is SNEGSKA (reference sequence). V lost 1 base to trimming and J lost 6 bases, with 7 bases between them. The length of the CDR3 is 12 residues. The CDR3 loop is CSARGGSQPQHF. The DNA for the CDR3 is TGCAGTGCTAGAGGGGGTAGTCAGCCCCAGCATTTT.

The chain carries TRBV20-1 and TRBJ2-7; TRBD2 matches at 7 bases. CDR1 and CDR2 (germline): DFQATT, SNEGSKA (reference sequence). Trimming took 5 bases from V and 0 from J; bases not matched to a gene: 4. This CDR3 region has 13 residues. DNA of the CDR3: TGCAGTGCTCCCCTAGCGGCCTCCTACGAGCAGTACTTC. It is translated as CSAPLAASYEQYF.

In its sample, this clonotype was seen many times. This rearrangement joins TRBV28 to TRBJ2-7; the match to TRBD1 covers 11 bases. CDR3 length equals 15 residues. Germline V gives CDR1 MDHEN, CDR2 SYDVKM. Trimming took 3 bases from V and 4 from J; bases not matched to a gene: 5. CDR3 nucleotides: TGTGCCAGCAGTTTCCCTGGACAGGGGGCATACGAGCAGTACTTC. This gives the protein CASSFPGQGAYEQYF.

The chain has TRBV5-1 and TRBJ1-6; D possibly corresponds to TRBD1 (6 bases). The CDR3 is 15 residues long. Trimming removed 1 base from V and 10 bases from J, with 15 bases in between. CDR1 and CDR2 from the germline V gene are SGHRS and YFSETQ. The CDR3 bases are TGCGCCAGCAGCTTGTATTGGGGGGCCGGCTCACCCCTCCACTTT. Its translation: CASSLYWGAGSPLHF.

This clonotype was recorded many times. This sequence joins TRBV3-1 and TRBJ1-5; 9 bases map to TRBD1. Germline lookup yields CDR1 LGHDT and CDR2 YNNKEL (reference sequence). The CDR3 is 14 residues long. The trim removed 5 bases at V and 8 bases at J, leaving 7 bases unmatched. CDR3 amino acids: CASSWGQGGEPQHF. DNA of the CDR3: TGTGCCAGCAGCTGGGGACAGGGAGGAGAGCCCCAGCATTTT.

The chain combines TRBV20-1 with TRBJ2-1, with 8 bases aligning to TRBD2. Per the germline V gene, CDR1 is DFQATT and CDR2 is SNEGSKA (reference sequence). This CDR3 spans 15 amino acids. V dropped 1 base and J dropped 4; count of bases not matched to a gene: 6. DNA of the CDR3: TGCAGTGCTAGAGGCTACGGGGGGGCTTACAATGAGCAGTTCTTC. The encoded protein is CSARGYGGAYNEQFF.

The gene calls are TRBV11-2 and TRBJ2-5; D ambiguous. CDR1 and CDR2 (germline): SGHAT, FQNNGV. The CDR3 length is 14 residues. The V end was cut by 5 bases, the J end by 4 bases, with 14 bases between. Written as DNA, the CDR3 is TGTGCCAGCAGCCCGAGAGATCCGATAGAGACCCAGTACTTC. Translation: CASSPRDPIETQYF. Full variable domain (rest looked up from reference TRBV11-2 and TRBJ2-5): EAGVAQSPRYKIIEKRQSVAFWCNPISGHATLYWYQQILGQGPKLLIQFQNNGVVDDSQLPKDRFSAERLKGVDSTLKIQPAKLEDSAVYLCASSPRDPIETQYFGPGTRLLVL.

The chain combines TRBV7-9 with TRBJ2-3; D tentatively reads TRBD1 or TRBD2 (6 bases each). The CDR3 covers 16 residues. Per germline, CDR1 SEHNR and CDR2 FQNEAQ (reference sequence). Trimming removed 2 bases from V and 2 bases from J, with 14 bases in between. DNA of the CDR3: TGTGCCAGCAGCTTACTCGGGGGCGGGGACACAGATACGCAGTATTTT. Amino acids: CASSLLGGGDTDTQYF.